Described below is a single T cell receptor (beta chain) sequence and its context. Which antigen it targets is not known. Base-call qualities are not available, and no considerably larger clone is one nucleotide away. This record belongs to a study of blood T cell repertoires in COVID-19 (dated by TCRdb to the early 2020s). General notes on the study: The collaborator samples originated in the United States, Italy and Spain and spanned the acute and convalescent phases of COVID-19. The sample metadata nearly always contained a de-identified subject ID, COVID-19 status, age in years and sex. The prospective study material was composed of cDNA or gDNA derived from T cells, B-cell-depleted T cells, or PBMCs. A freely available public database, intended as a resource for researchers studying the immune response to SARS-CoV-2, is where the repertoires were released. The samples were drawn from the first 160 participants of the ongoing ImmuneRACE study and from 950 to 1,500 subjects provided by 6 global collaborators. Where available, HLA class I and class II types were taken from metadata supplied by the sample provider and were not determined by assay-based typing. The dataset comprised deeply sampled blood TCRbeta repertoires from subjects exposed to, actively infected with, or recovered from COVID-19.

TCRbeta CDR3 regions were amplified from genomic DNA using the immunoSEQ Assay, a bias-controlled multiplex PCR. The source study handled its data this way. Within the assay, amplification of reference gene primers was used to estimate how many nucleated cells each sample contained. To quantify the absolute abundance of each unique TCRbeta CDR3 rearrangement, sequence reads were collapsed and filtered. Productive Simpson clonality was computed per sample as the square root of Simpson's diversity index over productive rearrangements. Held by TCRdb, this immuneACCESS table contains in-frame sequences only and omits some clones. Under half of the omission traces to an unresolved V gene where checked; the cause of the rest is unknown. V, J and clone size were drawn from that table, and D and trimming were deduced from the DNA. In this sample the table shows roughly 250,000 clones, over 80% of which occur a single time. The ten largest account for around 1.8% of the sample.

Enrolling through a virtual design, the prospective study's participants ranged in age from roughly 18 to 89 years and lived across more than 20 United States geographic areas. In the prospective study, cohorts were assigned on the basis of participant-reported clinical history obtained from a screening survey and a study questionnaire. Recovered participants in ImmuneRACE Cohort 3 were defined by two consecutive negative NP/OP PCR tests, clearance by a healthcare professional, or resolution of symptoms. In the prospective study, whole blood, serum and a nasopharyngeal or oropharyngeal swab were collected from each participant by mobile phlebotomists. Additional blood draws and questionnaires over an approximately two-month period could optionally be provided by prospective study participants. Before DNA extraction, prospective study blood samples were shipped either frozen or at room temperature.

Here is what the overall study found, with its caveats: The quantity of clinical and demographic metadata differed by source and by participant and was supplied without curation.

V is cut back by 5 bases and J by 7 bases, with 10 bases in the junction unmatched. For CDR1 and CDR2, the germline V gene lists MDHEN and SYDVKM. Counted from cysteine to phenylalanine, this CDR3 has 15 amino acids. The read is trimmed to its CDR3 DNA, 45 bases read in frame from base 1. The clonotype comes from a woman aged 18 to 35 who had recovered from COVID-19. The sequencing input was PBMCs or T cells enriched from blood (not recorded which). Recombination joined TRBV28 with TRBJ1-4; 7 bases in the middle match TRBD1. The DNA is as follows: TGTGCCAGCAGTACCCGACAGGGTGCAAGTGAAAAACTGTTTTTT. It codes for CASSTRQGASEKLFF.